This T cell receptor beta chain was sequenced for a study of T cells after yellow fever vaccination (dated by TCRdb to the late 2010s). Study-wide context: The SMART-Seq v4 Ultra Low Input RNA kit was used to prepare libraries from fractions with low cell numbers. Bulk TCR alpha and beta repertoires were sequenced longitudinally to track T-cell clones before and after primary and booster YFV17D yellow fever vaccination. The cohort comprised two healthy male donors, one aged 18 to 30 and one aged 30 to 40 years. Blood samples were taken at several timepoints before and after primary and secondary immunization, and bulk PBMC replicates and cell subsets were isolated.

Comments on this clonotype: It has no known antigen specificity. The input lacks base qualities; no much larger clone sits a single base away.

The sample's treatment or condition, from its label and the paper: live attenuated yellow fever vaccine strain. Two biological replicates of bulk PBMCs were collected at each blood-draw timepoint. PBMCs were isolated from peripheral blood using a standard Ficoll-Paque protocol. RNA was extracted with TriZol from bulk PBMCs, CD4 and CD8 fractions, and dextramer-positive and dextramer-negative fractions. In the germline V gene, CDR1 corresponds to WSHSY and CDR2 to SAAADI. The germline V end is reduced by 4 bases and the J end by 4 bases; junction bases left unmatched: 17. Reading from cysteine to phenylalanine, the CDR3 counts 19 amino acids. CDR3 DNA is the only sequence kept; it has 57 bases, read in frame from the first base. Study-level results and caveats: Because the study included only two donors, the extent to which the findings can be generalized is limited. FACS-sorted repertoires could contain abundant contaminating clonotypes from the bulk population, so computational filtering was required. After the booster, most of the clones that had expanded following primary vaccination were detected again (just under 97% of CD4 and around 87% of CD8), which suggests that memory was broadly maintained. A small fraction of clonotypes showed up in both the CD4 and CD8 compartments, probably as a result of convergent recombination. The secondary T-cell response was weaker than the primary response but faster, peaking on day 5 instead of day 15.

TCR cDNA was synthesized by 5'RACE template switching, which introduced a universal primer site and unique molecular identifiers. cDNA synthesis was primed from both the TCR alpha and TCR beta constant segments. Libraries were amplified in two PCR steps, with sample barcodes and sequencing adapters added in the second step. Sequencing of libraries was done on Illumina HiSeq 2500 (2x100 bp) or NovaSeq (2x150 bp). The study's processing was this. Demultiplexing of reads and collapsing into UMI consensus sequences were performed with MIGEC, and V(D)J alignment was carried out with MiXCR. Clonotypes responding to the vaccine were identified with edgeR on replicate PBMC samples, with the criteria of FDR below 0.01 and a log2 fold change above 5 up to day 15. CD4 or CD8 identity was assigned to each bulk clonotype according to whether the clonotype was present at higher abundance in the sequenced CD4 repertoire or the sequenced CD8 repertoire. Using fastp trimming at Q25 and MiXCR clonotype assembly, TCRdb reanalyzed the public sequencing data and kept in-frame beta chains. Rows matching on CDR3 protein sequence are summarized as one entry with the most common DNA and genes. Clone size and V and J calls follow TCRdb, not the original study. The sample records fewer than 450,000 distinct CDR3 sequences, roughly 7.5% of which are singletons. Of the sample, 17% falls within the top ten clones.

The receptor was derived from a man aged 18 to 29 who received the YFV17D yellow fever vaccine. Here the sequenced sample was PBMCs, taken roughly seven weeks after the first yellow fever vaccination. The sequence joins TRBV10-2 to TRBJ1-5, with 9 bases in between that match TRBD1. The CDR3 loop reads CASSGYNLRGTGRNQPQHF. The base sequence is TGCGCCAGCAGTGGATATAACCTTAGAGGGACAGGGAGGAATCAGCCCCAGCATTTT.